Listed here are 2 T cell receptor beta chains from one sample, sequenced in a study of shared clonotypes between healthy human individuals. Sequencing used immunoSEQ multiplex PCR; TCRdb keeps in-frame clones, though not all of them. Found here are some 1.5 million clones, roughly 96% of them singletons; the top ten hold approximately 1.2%. The sequencing sample was made of naive CD4+ T cells sorted from blood. Specified subset: CD45RA+ positively selected. Receptors originate from a man aged 25 to 40 in good health.

The J gene is TRBJ2-2, the V gene TRBV9; possible D gene TRBD2, 5 bases. The CDR3 length is 15 residues. Trimming removed 4 bases at V and 0 bases at J, with 10 bases between. In germline, CDR1 is SGDLS, CDR2 YYNGEE. CDR3 nucleotide sequence: TGTGCCAGCAGCAAAGGACTCTCGAACACCGGGGAGCTGTTTTTT. Its translation: CASSKGLSNTGELFF.

This rearrangement joins TRBV19 to TRBJ1-1; the match to TRBD1 covers 7 bases. The CDR3 has 15 amino acids. CDR1 and CDR2 (germline): LNHDA, SQIVND (reference sequence). Trimming took 5 bases from V and 0 from J; bases not matched to a gene: 6. The CDR3 here is CASSSRTGMNTEAFF. The DNA for the CDR3 is TGTGCCAGTAGTTCTCGGACAGGAATGAACACTGAAGCTTTCTTT.